The 20 T cell receptor beta chains given below trace back to one sample, sequenced in a study of blood T cell repertoires in COVID-19. The data were produced by immunoSEQ multiplex PCR, yet TCRdb's version contains in-frame clones alone and is incomplete. The sample holds 400,000 to 450,000 clones; 75% to 90% are singletons and the top ten take 1.1%. The sample taken for sequencing was PBMCs or T cells enriched from blood (not recorded which). These receptors all come from a man younger than 45 who had recovered from COVID-19.

The V and J genes are TRBV5-1 and TRBJ1-4; 9 bases line up with TRBD1. With V trimmed by 6 bases and J by 4 bases, 4 bases remained unmatched. The germline CDR1 and CDR2 sequences are SGHRS and YFSETQ. The CDR3 contains 14 residues. CDR3 loop: CASNPTGGNEKLFF. DNA for the CDR3: TGCGCCAGCAACCCGACAGGGGGTAATGAAAAACTGTTTTTT.

The rearrangement joins TRBV6-5 to TRBJ1-5, with TRBD1 as a possible D gene (5 bases). Germline V gene data show CDR1 as MNHEY and CDR2 as SVGAGI. V lost 8 bases and J lost 1, with 15 bases in between. The CDR3 contains 15 residues. CDR3 DNA: TGTGCCAGCCGGGACCGGGCGGGGAGCAATCAGCCCCAGCATTTT. As protein: CASRDRAGSNQPQHF.

The chain links TRBV2 to TRBJ2-7, with D possibly being TRBD2 (6 bases). Germline CDR1 is SNHLY and CDR2 is FYNNEI. V dropped 6 bases and J dropped 0 bases, with 6 bases sitting between them. The CDR3 length is 12 residues. CDR3 DNA sequence: TGTGCCAGCAGGGGGGGCTCCTACGAGCAGTACTTC. This codes for CASRGGSYEQYF.

The chain is built from TRBV27 and TRBJ1-2, with TRBD1 matching over 7 bases. Trimming took 4 bases from V and 8 from J; bases not matched to a gene: 4. Germline V gene lookup returns CDR1 MNHEY and CDR2 SMNVEV (reference sequence). This CDR3 is 12 amino acids long. The CDR3 sequence: CASSSQGEGYTF. The CDR3 nucleotides are TGTGCCAGCAGTTCCCAGGGGGAAGGCTACACCTTC.

The chain couples TRBV5-1 to TRBJ1-1; D uncertain. V lost 2 bases and J lost 6, with 11 bases in between. The CDR3 runs 13 residues. Germline CDR1 reads SGHRS; CDR2 reads YFSETQ. The CDR3 DNA is TGCGCCAGCAGCTTCCAGGATGTAGCTGAAGCTTTCTTT. This encodes CASSFQDVAEAFF.

The chain links TRBV30 to TRBJ1-2; D gene ambiguous. CDR1 GTSNPN and CDR2 SVGIG come from the germline V gene (reference sequence). V was shortened by 3 bases and J by 4 bases, with 12 bases between the two germline ends. The CDR3 sequence is 13 residues long. This CDR3 reads CAWRPGDLYGYTF. In DNA, the CDR3 is TGTGCCTGGAGACCAGGTGACCTCTATGGCTACACCTTC.

The rearrangement uses TRBV19 and TRBJ1-4; no reliable D call. V dropped 3 bases and J dropped 8 bases, with 13 bases sitting between them. The CDR3 extends over 14 amino acids. CDR1 LNHDA and CDR2 SQIVND come from the germline V gene (reference sequence). In DNA, the CDR3 is TGTGCCAGTAGTATGGGTGGGGAGAGAGAAAAACTGTTTTTT. It specifies CASSMGGEREKLFF.

About this clone: Additional DNA sequences in this sample encode the identical CDR3. The V and J genes are TRBV5-1 and TRBJ2-1, with D tentatively TRBD2 (5 bases). The CDR3 length is 12 residues. Looked up from germline, CDR1 is SGHRS and CDR2 is YFSETQ. The V gene lost 0 bases and the J gene lost 7 bases, with 5 bases spanning the gap. In nucleotides, the CDR3 is TGCGCCAGCAGCTTGGGAGGGAATGAGCAGTTCTTC. Amino acid sequence: CASSLGGNEQFF.

This clone turned up a few times. The chain joins TRBV7-9 to TRBJ1-5; the D gene is possibly TRBD1 (5 bases). CDR3 length: 15 residues. Germline V gene sequence: CDR1 SEHNR, CDR2 FQNEAQ (reference sequence). V was shortened by 5 bases and J by 7 bases, with 18 bases between the two germline ends. DNA of the CDR3: TGTGCCAGCAGCCCGCCGGGGGTACAGGAGCAGCCCCAGCATTTT. Translation gives CASSPPGVQEQPQHF.

The rearrangement uses TRBV7-6 and TRBJ1-5; tentatively, D is TRBD1 (6 bases). Germline CDR1 is SGHVS and CDR2 is FNYEAQ. Trimming removed 3 bases from V and 0 bases from J, with 18 bases in between. The CDR3 sequence is 18 residues long. DNA for the CDR3: TGTGCCAGCAGCTTCACTAGACAGGTACACTATAGCAATCAGCCCCAGCATTTT. Protein sequence: CASSFTRQVHYSNQPQHF.

The chain is built from TRBV7-2 and TRBJ2-7; D might be TRBD1 (5 bases). CDR3 length: 16 amino acids. V was pared by 1 base and J by 6 bases, with 19 bases between. Germline CDR1 SGHTA, CDR2 FQGNSA. The CDR3 reads CASSLDNGRVHSEQYF. CDR3 in DNA: TGTGCCAGCAGCTTAGATAATGGCAGGGTTCATTCCGAGCAGTACTTC.

The genes are TRBV5-6 and TRBJ2-2; TRBD1 might be the D (5 bases). V lost 7 bases, J lost 2 bases, and 9 bases lay in between. Germline V lookup: CDR1 SGHDT, CDR2 YYEEEE. This CDR3 is built from 13 residues. The CDR3 protein is CASERGNTGELFF. DNA of the CDR3: TGTGCCAGCGAAAGGGGAAACACCGGGGAGCTGTTTTTT. Filled out from reference TRBV5-6 and TRBJ2-2, the complete variable domain reads DAGVTQSPTHLIKTRGQQVTLRCSPKSGHDTVSWYQQALGQGPQFIFQYYEEEERQRGNFPDRFSGHQFPNYSSELNVNALLLGDSALYLCASERGNTGELFFGEGSRLTVL.

Turning to this clone: The sample holds other DNA sequences that translate to the same CDR3. J is TRBJ2-7 and V is TRBV30; 8 bases map to TRBD2. Germline CDR1 reads GTSNPN; CDR2 reads SVGIG (reference sequence). CDR3 size: 11 residues. Losses at the gene ends were 2 bases for V and 7 bases for J; bases not matched to a gene: 1. The chain's CDR3 is CAWSPGGEQYF. Written as DNA, the CDR3 is TGTGCCTGGAGTCCGGGGGGGGAGCAGTACTTC. The whole variable domain, filled in from reference TRBV30 and TRBJ2-7, reads SQTIHQWPATLVQPVGSPLSLECTVEGTSNPNLYWYRQAAGRGLQLLFYSVGIGQISSEVPQNLSASRPQDRQFILSSKKLLLSDSGFYLCAWSPGGEQYFGPGTRLTVT.

The chain couples TRBV28 to TRBJ1-4; no clear D gene. The CDR3 is 15 residues long. Deletions cut 4 bases from V and 2 bases from J, with 11 bases between. Germline V gene lookup returns CDR1 MDHEN and CDR2 SYDVKM. CDR3 sequence: CASSSSRHTNEKLFF. DNA for the CDR3: TGTGCCAGCAGTTCTTCCCGACACACTAATGAAAAACTGTTTTTT.

The J gene is TRBJ1-5, the V gene TRBV7-8; D is possibly TRBD1 (5 bases). Trimming took off 3 bases at V and 8 bases at J, with 14 bases between the two ends. Per germline, CDR1 SGHVS and CDR2 FQNEAQ. CDR3 length equals 14 residues. CDR3 sequence reads: CASSLGGGLEPQHF. For the CDR3, the DNA is TGTGCCAGCAGCTTGGGCGGGGGTCTAGAGCCCCAGCATTTT.

Concerning this clone: This CDR3 is also generated by other DNA sequences in the sample. The chain uses TRBV2 and TRBJ1-2; 7 bases fit TRBD1. The V segment lost 7 bases and the J segment 4 bases; nucleotides outside the gene matches: 3. The germline gives CDR1 SNHLY, CDR2 FYNNEI. This CDR3 region has 12 residues. In DNA form, the CDR3 reads TGTGCCAGCACCAGGACAGGCTATGGCTACACCTTC. Residues: CASTRTGYGYTF.

The genes are TRBV15 and TRBJ1-6; the match to TRBD1 covers 9 bases. This CDR3 is built from 16 residues. After removal of 3 bases from V and 3 bases from J, the junction contained 3 bases not matched to a gene. Per the germline V gene, CDR1 is LNHNV and CDR2 is YYDKDF (reference sequence). The CDR3 reads CATSSRDRDYNSPLHF. DNA of the CDR3: TGTGCCACCAGCAGCCGGGACAGGGACTATAATTCACCCCTCCACTTT.

The rearrangement joins TRBV28 to TRBJ1-3; no firm D call. Germline V gene sequence: CDR1 MDHEN, CDR2 SYDVKM. V was cut by 1 base and J by 2 bases, with 12 bases left in between. This CDR3 contains 16 residues. CDR3 coding DNA: TGTGCCAGCAGTTTATATCAGGTTTTGGCTGGAAACACCATATATTTT. Amino acid sequence: CASSLYQVLAGNTIYF.

The rearrangement joins TRBV5-1 to TRBJ2-1; D call uncertain. V was trimmed by 5 bases and J by 0 bases, leaving 9 bases between them. The CDR3 length is 14 residues. Germline assignment: CDR1 SGHRS and CDR2 YFSETQ. The CDR3 sequence: CASRPTGSYNEQFF. Here the CDR3 DNA reads TGCGCCAGCAGGCCGACTGGCTCCTACAATGAGCAGTTCTTC. Drawing the rest from reference TRBV5-1 and TRBJ2-1, the complete variable domain is KAGVTQTPRYLIKTRGQQVTLSCSPISGHRSVSWYQQTPGQGLQFLFEYFSETQRNKGNFPGRFSGRQFSNSRSEMNVSTLELGDSALYLCASRPTGSYNEQFFGPGTRLTVL.

This chain joins TRBV11-3 and TRBJ2-2; tentatively, D is TRBD2 (5 bases). The V end lost 7 bases, the J end lost 8 bases, and 14 bases lay between the germline ends. The CDR3 consists of 13 residues. Looked up from germline, CDR1 is SGHNT and CDR2 is YENEEA. The CDR3 is CASNSSPRGELFF. The CDR3 nucleotides are TGTGCCAGCAACTCTAGCCCGCGGGGGGAGCTGTTTTTT.